Following are 21 T cell receptor beta chains from one sample sequenced in a study of T cell repertoires in cytomegalovirus infection. TCRdb independently ran MiXCR on the reads; one entry per CDR3 protein. Here the sample spans approximately 590,000 distinct CDR3 sequences, about 40% being singletons. These receptors have no known antigen. Sequenced here: cultured PBMCs, sampled from culture after CMV antigen stimulation. These receptors came from a human donor in good health (CMV status not recorded). Some clones in this sample may be carry-over from other donors' samples.

The chain links TRBV2 to TRBJ1-1; D is perhaps TRBD1 (6 bases). This CDR3 is 14 amino acids long. The V and J ends lost 7 bases and 0 bases respectively, with 12 bases between them. Germline V gene lookup returns CDR1 SNHLY and CDR2 FYNNEI. CDR3 amino acids: CASTRDNMNTEAFF. In nucleotides, the CDR3 is TGTGCCAGCACACGGGACAACATGAACACTGAAGCTTTCTTT. The full variable domain, rest sourced from reference TRBV2 and TRBJ1-1, is EPEVTQTPSHQVTQMGQEVILRCVPISNHLYFYWYRQILGQKVEFLVSFYNNEISEKSEIFDDQFSVERPDGSNFTLKIRSTKLEDSAMYFCASTRDNMNTEAFFGQGTRLTVV.

The chain combines TRBV20-1 with TRBJ2-3, with D perhaps TRBD1 (6 bases). The CDR3 loop spans 13 amino acids. Between the trimmed V and J ends, which lost 5 bases and 5 bases, there was a span of 14 bases. CDR1 and CDR2 from the germline V gene are DFQATT and SNEGSKA (reference sequence). CDR3 DNA sequence: TGCAGTGCTCCTCCCGGGACAAGAGATACGCAGTATTTT. Translation gives CSAPPGTRDTQYF.

This rearrangement joins TRBV7-9 to TRBJ1-2, with D unresolved. Germline V gene lookup returns CDR1 SEHNR and CDR2 FQNEAQ (reference sequence). The CDR3 length is 16 residues. V was cut by 2 bases and J by 0 bases, with 13 bases left in between. This CDR3 is CASSLYRLGSNYGYTF. The CDR3 DNA is TGTGCCAGCAGCTTATACCGCCTGGGCTCTAACTATGGCTACACCTTC.

This clonotype came up a few times. The chain joins TRBV20-1 to TRBJ2-1, with D perhaps matching TRBD1 (5 bases). From germline, CDR1 is DFQATT and CDR2 SNEGSKA (reference sequence). The CDR3 loop spans 13 amino acids. V was cut by 5 bases and J by 7 bases, with 15 bases left in between. CDR3 amino acids: CSAVPPGNNEQFF. CDR3 DNA: TGCAGTGCTGTGCCCCCAGGGAATAATGAGCAGTTCTTC.

This clonotype has only a few counts. J is TRBJ2-7 and V is TRBV6-2 or TRBV6-3, with D possibly being TRBD2 (6 bases). The germline gives CDR1 MNHEY, CDR2 SVGEGT. V shed 2 bases and J shed 3 bases, with 17 bases lying between them. The CDR3 length is 16 residues. The DNA of the CDR3 is TGTGCCAGCAGTTACCTGGGCGGGACGTGGGGCTACGAGCAGTACTTC. Protein sequence: CASSYLGGTWGYEQYF.

The V call is TRBV18, the J call TRBJ1-1, with TRBD1 matching 7 bases. Looked up from germline, CDR1 is KGHSH and CDR2 is LQKENI. This CDR3 comprises 14 residues. V lost 5 bases, J lost 4 bases, and 7 bases stayed unmatched. CDR3 amino acids: CASSEQGFGTEAFF. CDR3 coding DNA: TGTGCCAGCTCAGAACAGGGGTTTGGCACTGAAGCTTTCTTT.

The genes are TRBV28 and TRBJ1-6, with D unresolved. The CDR3 extends over 15 amino acids. Between the trimmed V and J ends, which lost 5 bases and 8 bases, there was a span of 16 bases. The germline V gene encodes CDR1 MDHEN and CDR2 SYDVKM. For the CDR3, the DNA is TGTGCCAGCAGTGTACCGGGCCCAAGGCATTCACCCCTCCACTTT. This encodes CASSVPGPRHSPLHF.

The table lists this clonotype with a few counts. V is TRBV6-2 or TRBV6-3 and J is TRBJ2-3, with 13 positions matching TRBD2. The CDR3 contains 16 residues. After removal of 5 bases from V and 6 bases from J, the junction contained 8 bases not matched to a gene. Per germline, CDR1 MNHEY and CDR2 SVGEGT. CDR3 in DNA: TGTGCCAGCAGTCCTTACGGACTAGCGGGGGTCGATACGCAGTATTTT. It encodes CASSPYGLAGVDTQYF.

This clonotype was seen only a few times. The V and J genes are TRBV7-6 and TRBJ2-5; either TRBD1 or TRBD2 may fit D (5 bases each). V lost 5 bases and J 1 base, leaving 14 bases between the germline ends. This CDR3 is built from 15 residues. Germline lookup yields CDR1 SGHVS and CDR2 FNYEAQ. The CDR3 spells CASSRGTVLQETQYF. The CDR3 region has the DNA TGTGCCAGCAGCCGTGGGACCGTGCTCCAAGAGACCCAGTACTTC.

This rearrangement joins TRBV7-9 to TRBJ1-1, with TRBD1 matching over 7 bases. V lost 5 bases to trimming and J lost 1 base; unmatched junction nucleotides: 7. This CDR3 contains 15 residues. The V gene's germline CDR1 is SEHNR and CDR2 FQNEAQ (reference sequence). The CDR3 sequence: CASSVRGPGNTEAFF. The CDR3 bases are TGTGCCAGCAGCGTGAGGGGGCCTGGGAACACTGAAGCTTTCTTT.

This clonotype was recorded a few times. This chain connects TRBV7-9 to TRBJ1-3; D ambiguous. Between the trimmed V and J ends, which lost 5 bases and 4 bases, there was a span of 9 bases. This CDR3 spans 13 amino acids. Looked up from germline, CDR1 is SEHNR and CDR2 is FQNEAQ (reference sequence). In DNA, the CDR3 is TGTGCCAGCAGCCCCCCGGCCGGAAACACCATATATTTT. The encoded protein is CASSPPAGNTIYF.

The chain carries TRBV7-2 and TRBJ2-3; the match to TRBD2 covers 8 bases. V was clipped by 3 bases and J by 2 bases; unmatched bases: 7. The CDR3 totals 16 residues. The germline V gene has CDR1 SGHTA and CDR2 FQGNSA. The CDR3 sequence is CASSFRAGGSTDTQYF. CDR3 nucleotide sequence: TGTGCCAGCAGCTTTCGTGCGGGGGGATCCACAGATACGCAGTATTTT.

This clonotype has a count of ten or more. The chain recombines TRBV29-1 with TRBJ1-2; 9 nucleotides align to TRBD1. CDR3 size: 12 residues. J was trimmed by 5 bases and V by 6 bases; bases with no gene match: 4. Per the germline V gene, CDR1 is SQVTM and CDR2 is ANQGSEA. In DNA, the CDR3 is TGCAGCGTCGCGACAGGGGGGTATGGCTACACCTTC. Amino acids: CSVATGGYGYTF.

This clonotype showed up many times. The chain joins TRBV7-2 to TRBJ2-7; D remains unclear. The CDR3 has 10 amino acids. Germline assignment: CDR1 SGHTA and CDR2 FQGNSA. Trimming shortened V by 8 bases and J by 3 bases, and 5 bases separated the two germline ends. The CDR3, as DNA: TGTGCCAGCGGCAACTACGAGCAGTACTTC. This gives the protein CASGNYEQYF.

The V and J genes are TRBV11-2 and TRBJ2-2; D uncertain. The CDR3 is 15 amino acids. The germline V gene has CDR1 SGHAT and CDR2 FQNNGV. The ends were cut back, 0 bases at V and 4 bases at J, with 9 bases in the middle. Written as DNA, the CDR3 is TGTGCCAGCAGCTTAGATCTGGGCAGCACCGGGGAGCTGTTTTTT. Translating it yields CASSLDLGSTGELFF.

A few counts support this clonotype. This chain uses TRBV7-2 with TRBJ2-4; TRBD1 aligns across 11 bases. After removal of 3 bases from V and 8 bases from J, the junction contained 0 bases not matched to a gene. This CDR3 region has 13 residues. The germline V gene has CDR1 SGHTA and CDR2 FQGNSA. The CDR3 nucleotides read TGTGCCAGCAGCTTGGGACAGGGGGACATTCAGTACTTC. Protein: CASSLGQGDIQYF.

V gene TRBV12-3 or TRBV12-4 combines with J gene TRBJ2-5, with 8 bases identical to TRBD2. This CDR3 has 16 residues. Trimming removed 2 bases from V and 4 bases from J; junction bases left unmatched: 9. The CDR3 nucleotides are TGTGCCAGCAGTTTATCCAGCGGGAGTATGGGAGAGACCCAGTACTTC. This codes for CASSLSSGSMGETQYF.

This clonotype was recorded a few times. The genes are TRBV11-2 and TRBJ2-3, with no clear D. CDR1 and CDR2 from the germline V gene are SGHAT and FQNNGV. The germline V and J ends were trimmed by 5 bases and 5 bases, with 11 bases remaining between them. The length of the CDR3 is 13 residues. Here the CDR3 DNA reads TGTGCCAGCAGCCCCACAACTGGAGATACGCAGTATTTT. Translation: CASSPTTGDTQYF.

This clonotype was found a few times. The chain combines TRBV10-3 with TRBJ2-2; no firm D call. This CDR3 has 15 residues. Trimming removed 0 bases at V and 0 bases at J, with 5 bases between. CDR1 and CDR2 from the germline V gene are ENHRY and SYGVKD. The CDR3 here is CAISESSSNTGELFF. In nucleotides, the CDR3 is TGTGCCATCAGTGAGTCGAGTTCGAACACCGGGGAGCTGTTTTTT.

This clonotype was counted only a few times. The chain combines TRBV7-7 with TRBJ1-1; D remains ambiguous. The germline V gene has CDR1 SSHAT and CDR2 FNYEAQ (reference sequence). Between the trimmed V and J ends, which lost 5 bases and 5 bases, there was a span of 15 bases. This CDR3 has 14 amino acids. Here the CDR3 reads CASSPIPSGTEAFF. The CDR3 nucleotides are TGTGCCAGCAGCCCGATCCCGAGCGGAACTGAAGCTTTCTTT.

Only one count was recorded for this clonotype. The chain combines TRBV7-2 with TRBJ2-3, with 8 bases matching TRBD2. CDR1 is SGHTA, CDR2 FQGNSA, per germline. The V segment lost 5 bases and the J segment 2 bases; nucleotides outside the gene matches: 18. This CDR3 spans 19 amino acids. The CDR3 nucleotides are TGTGCCAGCAGCGCACCGGCGAGGGAGCGGGAGAGGAACACAGATACGCAGTATTTT. This translates into CASSAPARERERNTDTQYF.